Following are 17 T cell receptor beta chains from one sample sequenced in a study of beta chain features in type 1 diabetes. cDNA synthesis used the whole RNA isolate, giving expressed TCRB sequences. The protocol was immunoSEQ multiplex PCR, while the TCRdb copy is restricted to in-frame clones and leaves out a portion. The sample shows 40,000 to 45,000 clones, about 51% of them seen only once. Sequencing was performed on Tregs from blood. The source is a woman between 18 and 29 years old in good health.

V is TRBV6-4 and J is TRBJ1-1; 7 positions match TRBD1. V was pared by 3 bases and J by 4 bases, with 11 bases of the junction left unmatched. The CDR3 runs to 16 residues. Germline V CDR1 and CDR2: MRHNA, SNTAGT. In nucleotides, the CDR3 is TGTGCCAGCAGTGATCCCAAAGGACAGGTGGCCACTGAAGCTTTCTTT. Amino acids: CASSDPKGQVATEAFF.

In nucleotides, the CDR3 is TGTGCCGGCGTAAGACAGGGTCTACACACTGAAGCTTTCTTT. The encoded protein is CAGVRQGLHTEAFF. The J gene is TRBJ1-1, the V gene TRBV2; 7 bases agree with TRBD1. The CDR3 contains 14 residues. V lost 11 bases to trimming and J lost 3 bases; unmatched junction nucleotides: 12. Germline lookup yields CDR1 SNHLY and CDR2 FYNNEI. The full variable domain, with the rest looked up from reference TRBV2 and TRBJ1-1, is EPEVTQTPSHQVTQMGQEVILRCVPISNHLYFYWYRQILGQKVEFLVSFYNNEISEKSEIFDDQFSVERPDGSNFTLKIRSTKLEDSAMYFCAGVRQGLHTEAFFGQGTRLTVV.

The chain is built from TRBV7-8 and TRBJ2-5; 7 nucleotides align to TRBD1. This CDR3 region has 14 residues. Germline lookup yields CDR1 SGHVS and CDR2 FQNEAQ. Losses at the gene ends were 5 bases for V and 1 base for J; bases not matched to a gene: 4. DNA for the CDR3: TGTGCCAGCAGCGGTCGGACAGGCCAAGAGACCCAGTACTTC. Translating it yields CASSGRTGQETQYF.

The chain has TRBV18 and TRBJ2-7; TRBD1 aligns across 7 bases. The CDR3 covers 14 residues. The V gene's germline CDR1 is KGHSH and CDR2 LQKENI. With 4 bases clipped from V and 2 bases from J, the junction kept 5 bases outside the gene matches. CDR3 in DNA: TGTGCCAGCTCACAGGGGGCGTTCGCCTACGAGCAGTACTTC. It specifies CASSQGAFAYEQYF.

There are a few counts of this clone. J is TRBJ1-1 and V is TRBV4-1, with D possibly being TRBD1 (6 bases). V was shortened by 3 bases and J by 1 base, with 15 bases between the two germline ends. Germline V gives CDR1 MGHRA, CDR2 YSYEKL. This CDR3 is built from 16 residues. The CDR3 nucleotides read TGCGCCAGCAGCCAGAACAGGGCACGGGGGAACACTGAAGCTTTCTTT. Translated, it gives CASSQNRARGNTEAFF.

This clone was picked up a small number of times. The gene calls are TRBV5-1 and TRBJ2-3; no reliable D call. CDR3 length: 12 amino acids. Trimming left V 4 bases short and J 4 bases short, with 7 bases between. Looked up from germline, CDR1 is SGHRS and CDR2 is YFSETQ. The CDR3 is CASSVYADTQYF. The CDR3 DNA sequence: TGCGCCAGCAGCGTCTATGCAGATACGCAGTATTTT.

The J gene is TRBJ2-1, the V gene TRBV19; a weak D match, TRBD2 (5 bases). The CDR3 has 14 residues. The V end was cut by 4 bases, the J end by 0 bases, with 7 bases between. CDR1 is LNHDA and CDR2 is SQIVND in the germline V gene (reference sequence). The CDR3 spells CASSTGGSYNEQFF. The CDR3, as DNA: TGTGCCAGTAGTACCGGAGGCTCCTACAATGAGCAGTTCTTC.

The V gene is TRBV18, the J gene TRBJ1-2, with 10 bases lining up with TRBD1. The trim removed 1 base at V and 1 base at J, leaving 0 bases unmatched. This CDR3 region has 15 residues. CDR1 and CDR2 (germline): KGHSH, LQKENI. The CDR3 reads CASSPRTGGNYGYTF. The CDR3 coding sequence is TGTGCCAGCTCACCACGGACAGGGGGTAACTATGGCTACACCTTC.

The CDR3 bases are TGTGCCAGCAGTTTTTTTCCGGGTTTCACTGAAGCTTTCTTT. It yields the protein CASSFFPGFTEAFF. The chain links TRBV6-5 to TRBJ1-1; D is ambiguous. Trimming stripped 4 bases from V and 4 bases from J, with 13 bases between. Germline V gives CDR1 MNHEY, CDR2 SVGAGI. The CDR3 consists of 14 residues.

The chain joins TRBV11-2 to TRBJ2-4; D possibly corresponds to TRBD2 (5 bases). Trimming stripped 3 bases from V and 7 bases from J, with 10 bases between. This CDR3 has 13 amino acids. Germline values: CDR1 SGHAT, CDR2 FQNNGV. This CDR3 is CASSFSGSNIQYF. DNA of the CDR3: TGTGCCAGCAGCTTCTCGGGGAGCAACATTCAGTACTTC.

This clone was seen only a few times. The rearrangement uses TRBV28 and TRBJ2-7, with TRBD2 matching 12 bases. Looked up from germline, CDR1 is MDHEN and CDR2 is SYDVKM. The J segment lost 5 bases and the V segment lost 5 bases, leaving 7 bases of the junction unmatched. The CDR3 spans 15 residues. The CDR3 nucleotides read TGTGCCAGCAGTGTCCCGACTAGCGGGAGCCACGAGCAGTACTTC. It specifies CASSVPTSGSHEQYF.

V and J are TRBV7-3 and TRBJ2-1, with D maybe TRBD2 (6 bases). The ends were cut back, 2 bases at V and 5 bases at J, with 13 bases in the middle. There are 15 residues in the CDR3. The germline V gene has CDR1 SGHTA and CDR2 FQGTGA. The CDR3 nucleotides are TGTGCCAGCAGCTTACATGGACCGGGAGACAATGAGCAGTTCTTC. Its protein is CASSLHGPGDNEQFF.

This chain links TRBV27 with TRBJ2-2, with a possible D match to TRBD1 (6 bases). Germline V CDR1 and CDR2: MNHEY, SMNVEV (reference sequence). This CDR3 spans 14 amino acids. The V end was cut by 4 bases, the J end by 1 base, with 7 bases between. The CDR3 here is CASSWTVNTGELFF. In nucleotides, the CDR3 is TGTGCCAGCAGTTGGACAGTGAACACCGGGGAGCTGTTTTTT.

This clone turned up a few times. The chain links TRBV6-6 to TRBJ1-4; TRBD1 matches at 8 bases. The CDR3 length is 15 residues. The junction had 9 bases not matched to a gene; V was cut back by 5 bases and J by 7 bases. CDR1 and CDR2 (germline): MNHNY, SVGAGI (reference sequence). The CDR3 nucleotides read TGTGCCAGCAGTACTCGGGGACAGGCCTTTGAAAAACTGTTTTTT. Amino acid sequence: CASSTRGQAFEKLFF.

The chain employs TRBV7-3 and TRBJ1-4, with TRBD1 matching 9 bases. The CDR3 totals 15 residues. Germline lookup yields CDR1 SGHTA and CDR2 FQGTGA. V was pared by 4 bases and J by 4 bases, with 4 bases of the junction left unmatched. The CDR3 loop reads CASSSGTGLNEKLFF. The CDR3 DNA sequence: TGTGCCAGCAGCTCTGGGACAGGGCTTAATGAAAAACTGTTTTTT.

The chain is built from TRBV2 and TRBJ1-1, with D hard to call. V was cut by 6 bases and J by 5 bases, with 13 bases left in between. Germline V CDR1 and CDR2: SNHLY, FYNNEI. This CDR3 spans 13 amino acids. The CDR3 here is CASSNKLETEAFF. The CDR3 DNA follows: TGTGCCAGCAGCAATAAGCTAGAAACTGAAGCTTTCTTT.

The chain employs TRBV28 and TRBJ2-5, with 8 bases identical to TRBD1. The CDR3 runs to 16 residues. Per the germline V gene, CDR1 is MDHEN and CDR2 is SYDVKM. Trimming cost V 5 bases and J 2 bases; bases outside gene matches: 10. The CDR3 nucleotides read TGTGCCAGCAGTCTCTACAGGGGGAGTCGGCAAGAGACCCAGTACTTC. Encoded protein: CASSLYRGSRQETQYF.